This T cell receptor (beta chain) stems from a study of cytomegalovirus exposure and HLA in healthy donors. In the study overall: Of all 400 or so donors who were genotyped, about 84% belonged to the Caucasian-associated ancestry cluster.

The length of the CDR3 is 14 residues. V was shortened by 6 bases and J by 11 bases, with 22 bases between the two germline ends. Germline loops: CDR1 MNHEY, CDR2 SVGAGI. Study-level findings and limits: Common viral pathogens seemed to be connected with several of the most significant clusters, according to a later analysis.

With 60 Vbeta and 13 Jbeta primers, the PCR was carried out. TCRdb keeps only in-frame clones here, not all; method: immunoSEQ multiplex PCR. Found here are about 190,000 clones, over 70% of them singletons; the top ten hold 3.5% to 4%. This clone appeared once. What it binds is not known. This chain connects TRBV6-5 to TRBJ2-5; perhaps TRBD1 as D (6 bases). The sequence came from a man aged 50 to 59 in good health and CMV-seronegative. The source material was PBMCs. CDR3: CASRSLGGSREQYF. Here the CDR3 DNA reads TGTGCCAGCAGGTCGCTAGGGGGTTCGAGGGAGCAGTACTTC.